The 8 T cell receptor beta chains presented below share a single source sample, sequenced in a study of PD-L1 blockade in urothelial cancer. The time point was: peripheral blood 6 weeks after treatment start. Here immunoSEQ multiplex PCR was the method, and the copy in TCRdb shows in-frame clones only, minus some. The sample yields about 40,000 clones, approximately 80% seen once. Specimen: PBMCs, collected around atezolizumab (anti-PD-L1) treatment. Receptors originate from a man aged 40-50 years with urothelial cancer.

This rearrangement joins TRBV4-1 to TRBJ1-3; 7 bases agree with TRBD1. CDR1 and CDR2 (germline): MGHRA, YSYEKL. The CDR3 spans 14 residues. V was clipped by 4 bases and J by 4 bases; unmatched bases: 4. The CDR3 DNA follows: TGCGCCAGCAGCCCTGGGACAGTCGGAAACACCATATATTTT. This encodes CASSPGTVGNTIYF.

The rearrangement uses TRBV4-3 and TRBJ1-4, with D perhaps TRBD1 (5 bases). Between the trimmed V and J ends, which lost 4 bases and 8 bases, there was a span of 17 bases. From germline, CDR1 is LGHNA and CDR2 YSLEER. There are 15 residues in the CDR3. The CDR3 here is CASSPETVRAEKLFF. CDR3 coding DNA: TGCGCCAGCAGCCCGGAGACAGTCAGGGCGGAAAAACTGTTTTTT.

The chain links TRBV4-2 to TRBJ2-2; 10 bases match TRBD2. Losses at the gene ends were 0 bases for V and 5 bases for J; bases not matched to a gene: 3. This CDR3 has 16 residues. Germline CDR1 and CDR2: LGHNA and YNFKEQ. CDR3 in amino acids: CASSQDQTSGTGELFF. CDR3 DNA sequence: TGTGCCAGCAGCCAAGATCAGACTAGCGGGACCGGGGAGCTGTTTTTT.

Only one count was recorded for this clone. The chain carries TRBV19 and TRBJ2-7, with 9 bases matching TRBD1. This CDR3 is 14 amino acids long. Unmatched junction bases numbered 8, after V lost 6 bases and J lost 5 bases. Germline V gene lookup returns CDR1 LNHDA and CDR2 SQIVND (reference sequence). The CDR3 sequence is CASRPPGQGNEQYF. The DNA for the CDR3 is TGTGCCAGTAGACCTCCGGGACAGGGTAACGAGCAGTACTTC.

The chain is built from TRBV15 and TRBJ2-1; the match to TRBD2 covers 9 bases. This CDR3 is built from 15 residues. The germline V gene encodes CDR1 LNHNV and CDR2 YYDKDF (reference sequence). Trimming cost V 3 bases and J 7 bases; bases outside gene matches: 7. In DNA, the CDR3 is TGTGCCACCAGCAGCGCGGGGCGGGAGGGGAATGAGCAGTTCTTC. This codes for CATSSAGREGNEQFF.

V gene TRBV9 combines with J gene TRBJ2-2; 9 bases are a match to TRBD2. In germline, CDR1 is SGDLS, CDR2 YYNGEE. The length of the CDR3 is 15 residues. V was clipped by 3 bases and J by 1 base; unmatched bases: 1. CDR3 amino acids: CASSATSGNTGELFF. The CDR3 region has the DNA TGTGCCAGCAGCGCGACTAGCGGGAACACCGGGGAGCTGTTTTTT.

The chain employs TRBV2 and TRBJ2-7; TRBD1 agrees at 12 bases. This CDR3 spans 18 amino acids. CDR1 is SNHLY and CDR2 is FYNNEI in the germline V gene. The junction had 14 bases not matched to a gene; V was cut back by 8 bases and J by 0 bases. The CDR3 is CASAPTGTGGRSSYEQYF. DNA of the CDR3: TGTGCCAGCGCCCCCACCGGGACAGGGGGCCGTAGCTCCTACGAGCAGTACTTC.

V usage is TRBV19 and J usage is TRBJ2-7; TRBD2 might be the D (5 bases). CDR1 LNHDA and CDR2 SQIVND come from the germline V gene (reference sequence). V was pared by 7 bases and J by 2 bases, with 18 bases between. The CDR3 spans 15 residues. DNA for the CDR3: TGTGCCAGTAAAACACGGAGCGGAGCAACCTACGAGCAGTACTTC. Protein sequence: CASKTRSGATYEQYF.